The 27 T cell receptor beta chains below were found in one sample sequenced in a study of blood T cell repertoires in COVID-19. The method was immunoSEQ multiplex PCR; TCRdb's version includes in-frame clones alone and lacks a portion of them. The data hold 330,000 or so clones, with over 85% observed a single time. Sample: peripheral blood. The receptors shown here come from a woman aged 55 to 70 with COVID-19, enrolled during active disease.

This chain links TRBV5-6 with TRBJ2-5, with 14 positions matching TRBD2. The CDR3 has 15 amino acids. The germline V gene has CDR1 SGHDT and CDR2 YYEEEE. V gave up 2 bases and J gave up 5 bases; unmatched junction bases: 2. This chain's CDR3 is CASSFRTSGGETQYF. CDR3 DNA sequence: TGTGCCAGCAGCTTTAGGACTAGCGGGGGGGAGACCCAGTACTTC.

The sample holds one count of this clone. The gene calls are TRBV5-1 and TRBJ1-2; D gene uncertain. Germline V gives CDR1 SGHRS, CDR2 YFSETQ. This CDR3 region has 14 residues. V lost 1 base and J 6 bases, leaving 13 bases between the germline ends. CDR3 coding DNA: TGCGCCAGCAGCTTGCTGGCAGGAGGGAATGGCTACACCTTC. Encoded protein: CASSLLAGGNGYTF.

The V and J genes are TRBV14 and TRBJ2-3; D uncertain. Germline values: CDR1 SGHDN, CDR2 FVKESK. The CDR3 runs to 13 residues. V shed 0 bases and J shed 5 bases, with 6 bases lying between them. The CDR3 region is CASSQDPRDTQYF. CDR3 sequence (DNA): TGTGCCAGCAGCCAAGATCCGCGAGATACGCAGTATTTT. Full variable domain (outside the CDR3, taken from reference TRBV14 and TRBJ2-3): EAGVTQFPSHSVIEKGQTVTLRCDPISGHDNLYWYRRVMGKEIKFLLHFVKESKQDESGMPNNRFLAERTGGTYSTLKVQPAELEDSGVYFCASSQDPRDTQYFGPGTRLTVL.

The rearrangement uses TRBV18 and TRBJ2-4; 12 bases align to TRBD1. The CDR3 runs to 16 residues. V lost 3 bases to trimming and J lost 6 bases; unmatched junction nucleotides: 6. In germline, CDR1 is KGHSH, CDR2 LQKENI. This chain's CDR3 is CASSPGTGGFVNIQYF. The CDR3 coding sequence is TGTGCCAGCTCACCGGGGACAGGGGGCTTTGTAAACATTCAGTACTTC.

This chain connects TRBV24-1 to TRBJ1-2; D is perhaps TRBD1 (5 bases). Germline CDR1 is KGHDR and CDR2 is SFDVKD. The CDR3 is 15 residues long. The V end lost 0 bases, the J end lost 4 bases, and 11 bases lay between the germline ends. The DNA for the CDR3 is TGTGCCACCAGTGATTTGCCTCAGGGCGCCTATGGCTACACCTTC. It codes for CATSDLPQGAYGYTF.

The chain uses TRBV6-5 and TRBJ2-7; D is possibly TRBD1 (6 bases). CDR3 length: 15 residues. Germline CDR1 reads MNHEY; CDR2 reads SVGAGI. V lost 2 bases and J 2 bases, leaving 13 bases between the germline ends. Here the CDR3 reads CASSYTGKKAYEQYF. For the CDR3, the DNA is TGTGCCAGCAGTTACACAGGGAAAAAAGCCTACGAGCAGTACTTC.

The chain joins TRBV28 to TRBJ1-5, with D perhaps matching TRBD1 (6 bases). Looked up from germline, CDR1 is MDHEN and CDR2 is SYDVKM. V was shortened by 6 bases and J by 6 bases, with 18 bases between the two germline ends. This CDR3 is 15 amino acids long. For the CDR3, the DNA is TGTGCCAGCAGCCCGTCGGGCAGGGGCCCTCAGCCCCAGCATTTT. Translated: CASSPSGRGPQPQHF.

The CDR3, as DNA: TGTGCCAGCAGCTTAACTAGCTATAGCAATGAGCAGTTCTTC. This sequence encodes CASSLTSYSNEQFF. The chain recombines TRBV7-3 with TRBJ2-1; D uncertain. The CDR3 has 14 residues. Trimming removed 0 bases from V and 6 bases from J, with 9 bases in between. Germline lookup yields CDR1 SGHTA and CDR2 FQGTGA.

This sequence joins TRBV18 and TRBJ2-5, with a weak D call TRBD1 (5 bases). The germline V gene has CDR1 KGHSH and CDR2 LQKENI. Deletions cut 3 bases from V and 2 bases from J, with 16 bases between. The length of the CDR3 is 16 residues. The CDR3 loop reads CASSPTGRGLQETQYF. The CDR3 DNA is TGTGCCAGCTCACCTACAGGAAGGGGCCTTCAAGAGACCCAGTACTTC. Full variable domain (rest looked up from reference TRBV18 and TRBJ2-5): NAGVMQNPRHLVRRRGQEARLRCSPMKGHSHVYWYRQLPEEGLKFMVYLQKENIIDESGMPKERFSAEFPKEGPSILRIQQVVRGDSAAYFCASSPTGRGLQETQYFGPGTRLLVL.

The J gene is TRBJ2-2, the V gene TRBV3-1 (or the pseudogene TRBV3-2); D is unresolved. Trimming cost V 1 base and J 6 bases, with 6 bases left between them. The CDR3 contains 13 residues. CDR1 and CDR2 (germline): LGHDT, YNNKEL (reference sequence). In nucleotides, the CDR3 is TGTGCCAGCAGCCAAGCCGTTCCCGGGGAGCTGTTTTTT. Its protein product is CASSQAVPGELFF.

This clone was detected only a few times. For the CDR3, the DNA is TGCGCCAGCAGCCCGGCAGGGGGACGGGAGCAGTACTTC. Its protein is CASSPAGGREQYF. The chain joins TRBV4-1 to TRBJ2-7; TRBD1 aligns across 7 bases. Germline trimming cut 4 bases from V and 7 bases from J; bases unmatched to any gene: 7. The CDR3 contains 13 residues. Germline V gene lookup returns CDR1 MGHRA and CDR2 YSYEKL.

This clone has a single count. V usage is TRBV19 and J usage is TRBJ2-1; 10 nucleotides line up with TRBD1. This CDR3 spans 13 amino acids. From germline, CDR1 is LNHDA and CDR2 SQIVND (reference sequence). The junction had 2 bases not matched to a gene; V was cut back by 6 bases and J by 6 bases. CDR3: CASSRTGGNEQFF. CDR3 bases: TGTGCCAGTAGCAGGACAGGGGGCAATGAGCAGTTCTTC.

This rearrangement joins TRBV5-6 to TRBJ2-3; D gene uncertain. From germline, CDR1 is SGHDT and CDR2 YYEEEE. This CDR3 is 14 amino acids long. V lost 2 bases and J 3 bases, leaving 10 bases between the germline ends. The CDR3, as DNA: TGTGCCAGCAGCTTCCGCGCAGGAACAGATACGCAGTATTTT. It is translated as CASSFRAGTDTQYF.

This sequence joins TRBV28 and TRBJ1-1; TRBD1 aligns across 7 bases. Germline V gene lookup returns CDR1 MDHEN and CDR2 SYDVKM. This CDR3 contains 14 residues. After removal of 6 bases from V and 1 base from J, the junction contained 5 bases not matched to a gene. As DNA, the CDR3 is TGTGCCAGCAGACAACAGGGGCAGAACACTGAAGCTTTCTTT. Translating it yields CASRQQGQNTEAFF.

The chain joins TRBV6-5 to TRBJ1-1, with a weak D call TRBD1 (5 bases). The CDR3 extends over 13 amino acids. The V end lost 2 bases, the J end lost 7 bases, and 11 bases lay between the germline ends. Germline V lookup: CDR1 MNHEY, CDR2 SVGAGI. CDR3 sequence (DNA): TGTGCCAGCAGTTACAACCTGGGGGGTGAAGCTTTCTTT. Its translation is CASSYNLGGEAFF.

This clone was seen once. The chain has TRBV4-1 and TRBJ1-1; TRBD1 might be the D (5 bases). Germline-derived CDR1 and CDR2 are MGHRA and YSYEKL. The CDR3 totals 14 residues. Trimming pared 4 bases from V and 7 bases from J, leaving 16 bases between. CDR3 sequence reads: CASSRGGVRGEAFF. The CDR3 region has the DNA TGCGCCAGCAGCCGGGGAGGGGTTCGTGGTGAAGCTTTCTTT.

CDR3 loop: CASSMRSQGGSLGGYTF. Here the CDR3 DNA reads TGTGCCAGTAGTATGAGGTCGCAGGGGGGCTCTCTGGGTGGCTACACCTTC. This rearrangement joins TRBV19 to TRBJ1-2; 7 positions match TRBD1. Trimming took 3 bases from V and 7 from J; bases not matched to a gene: 17. CDR1 LNHDA and CDR2 SQIVND come from the germline V gene (reference sequence). This CDR3 is 17 amino acids long. The whole variable domain, filled in from reference TRBV19 and TRBJ1-2, reads DGGITQSPKYLFRKEGQNVTLSCEQNLNHDAMYWYRQDPGQGLRLIYYSQIVNDFQKGDIAEGYSVSREKKESFPLTVTSAQKNPTAFYLCASSMRSQGGSLGGYTFGSGTRLTVV.

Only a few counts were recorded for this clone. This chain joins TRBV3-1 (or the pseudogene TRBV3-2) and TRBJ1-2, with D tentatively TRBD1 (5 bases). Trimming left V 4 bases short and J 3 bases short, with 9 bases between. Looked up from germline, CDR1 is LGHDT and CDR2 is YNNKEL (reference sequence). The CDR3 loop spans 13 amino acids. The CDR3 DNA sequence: TGTGCCAGCAGCCTCCAGACAGACTATGGCTACACCTTC. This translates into CASSLQTDYGYTF.

The CDR3 DNA is TGTGCCAGCAGCTTGCGTACAGCCACCTCCCCCGATACGCAGTATTTT. Translation gives CASSLRTATSPDTQYF. V usage is TRBV7-6 and J usage is TRBJ2-3; no clear D. Germline loops: CDR1 SGHVS, CDR2 FNYEAQ. This CDR3 comprises 16 residues. V lost 3 bases to trimming and J lost 6 bases, with 19 bases between them.

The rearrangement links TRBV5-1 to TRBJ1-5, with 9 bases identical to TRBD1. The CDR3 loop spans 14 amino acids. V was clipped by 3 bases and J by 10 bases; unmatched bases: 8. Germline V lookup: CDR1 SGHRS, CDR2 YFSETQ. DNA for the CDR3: TGCGCCAGCAGCTCCGGGACAGGGTTCGAACCCCAGCATTTT. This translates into CASSSGTGFEPQHF.

CDR3 nucleotides: TGTGCCAGTAGCCCCCTTGAGACAGGTTATGGCTACACCTTC. Protein: CASSPLETGYGYTF. The V call is TRBV19, the J call TRBJ1-2; possible D gene TRBD1, 6 bases. CDR3 length equals 14 residues. V dropped 6 bases and J dropped 5 bases, with 16 bases sitting between them. In germline, CDR1 is LNHDA, CDR2 SQIVND (reference sequence).

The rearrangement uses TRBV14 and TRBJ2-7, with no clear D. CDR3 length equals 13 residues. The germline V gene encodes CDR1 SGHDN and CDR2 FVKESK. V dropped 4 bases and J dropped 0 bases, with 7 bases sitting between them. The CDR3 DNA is TGTGCCAGCAGCCTTTTCAGCTCCTACGAGCAGTACTTC. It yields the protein CASSLFSSYEQYF.

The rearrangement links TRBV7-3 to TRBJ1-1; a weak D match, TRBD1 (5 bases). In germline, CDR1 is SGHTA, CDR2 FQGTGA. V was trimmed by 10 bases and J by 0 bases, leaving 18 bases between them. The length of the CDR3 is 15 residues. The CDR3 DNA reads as TGTGCCACATCACTGTTGGGGCCGATGAACACTGAAGCTTTCTTT. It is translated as CATSLLGPMNTEAFF.

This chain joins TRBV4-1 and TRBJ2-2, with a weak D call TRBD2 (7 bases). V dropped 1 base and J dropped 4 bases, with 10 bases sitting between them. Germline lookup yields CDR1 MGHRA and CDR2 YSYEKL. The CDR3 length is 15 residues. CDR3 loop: CASSQVGGRTGELFF. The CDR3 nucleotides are TGCGCCAGCAGCCAAGTCGGGGGGCGCACCGGGGAGCTGTTTTTT.

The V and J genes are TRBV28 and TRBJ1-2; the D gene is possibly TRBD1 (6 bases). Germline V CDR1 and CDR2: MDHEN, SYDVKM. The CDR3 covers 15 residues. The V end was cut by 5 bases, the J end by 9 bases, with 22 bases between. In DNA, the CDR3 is TGTGCCAGCAGTCCTCCAGGGGCCAGAGAGTTTAGCTACACCTTC. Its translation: CASSPPGAREFSYTF.

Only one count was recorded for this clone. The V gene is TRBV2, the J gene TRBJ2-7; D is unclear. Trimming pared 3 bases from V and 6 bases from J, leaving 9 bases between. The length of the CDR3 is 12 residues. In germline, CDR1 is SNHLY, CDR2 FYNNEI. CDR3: CASSDQLIEQYF. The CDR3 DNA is TGTGCCAGCAGTGATCAGTTAATCGAGCAGTACTTC. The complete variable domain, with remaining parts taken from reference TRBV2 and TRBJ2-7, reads EPEVTQTPSHQVTQMGQEVILRCVPISNHLYFYWYRQILGQKVEFLVSFYNNEISEKSEIFDDQFSVERPDGSNFTLKIRSTKLEDSAMYFCASSDQLIEQYFGPGTRLTVT.

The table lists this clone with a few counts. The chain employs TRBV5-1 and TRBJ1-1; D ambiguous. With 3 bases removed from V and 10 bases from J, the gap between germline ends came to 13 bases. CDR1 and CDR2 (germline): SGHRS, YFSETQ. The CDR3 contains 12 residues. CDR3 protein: CASSSSRERAFF. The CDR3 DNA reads TGCGCCAGCAGCTCCAGCCGGGAGCGAGCTTTCTTT.